This T cell receptor beta chain was recovered during a study of regulatory T cells in long-lasting Graves disease. Regarding the study as a whole: It is possible that accuracy was reduced by the small size of the sample.

Germline V gene lookup returns CDR1 MNHEY and CDR2 SVGAGI. V lost 0 bases, J lost 4 bases, and 12 bases lay in between. The CDR3 length is 15 residues. Building the TCR beta libraries relied on iRepertoire HTBI primers, and CDR3 regions underwent Arm-PCR. TCRdb re-derived calls from the multiplex PCR reads in MiXCR, one entry per CDR3 protein. The sample records 600,000 to 650,000 distinct CDR3 sequences, approximately 15% being singletons. The time point denotes: newly diagnosed GD, antithyroid drugs for less than 3 months. PBMC-derived RNA was used for the TCR library. A roughly 9-milliliter sample of peripheral blood was drawn into EDTA tubes. This clonotype was recorded at least ten times. The antigen is undetermined. The sample also formed part of further work on T cells in Graves' hyperthyroidism and ophthalmopathy. This second report adds: Among clonotypes expanded in thyroid above 0.001, most were also found in blood. Before onset, by a median of approximately 5.9 months, the model predicted ophthalmopathy.

The sequences come from peripheral blood mononuclear cells (PBMCs), collected at new diagnosis, from a patient treated with antithyroid drugs. The sequence came from a woman in her thirties with Graves disease. This chain uses TRBV6-5 with TRBJ1-2, with D uncertain. The CDR3 region is CASSYSSDRRYGYTF. CDR3 sequence (DNA): TGTGCCAGCAGTTACTCCTCAGACCGGCGCTATGGCTACACCTTC.